This TCR beta chain was retrieved from a study of technical replicates of blood from several donors (dated by TCRdb to about 2017). Library preparation was by the immunoSEQ multiplex PCR assay. Entries here come from immuneACCESS through TCRdb and include only in-frame sequences with V and J called. Some clones fail to appear in such tables; in the studies checked, an unresolved V gene covers under half of the shortfall, and the cause of the remainder is unknown. This sample has tens of thousands of clones in its table, and roughly 90% of those were observed once. The top ten clones comprise over 0.3% of the sample. Turning to this clone: Which antigen it targets is not known. Within one base of it there is no much larger clone, and no base qualities were kept.

The V end loses 3 bases and the J end loses 2 bases, and a stretch of 10 bases separates them. Inclusive of the bounding cysteine and phenylalanine, the CDR3 is 14 residues long. CDR3 DNA is the only sequence kept; it has 42 bases, read in frame from the first base. The germline V gene (reference sequence) specifies PRHDT as CDR1 and FYEKMQ as CDR2. The TCR originated in a human donor in good health. This chain is built from TRBV13 and TRBJ2-5; TRBD2 might be the D gene, on 6 matching bases. Material for sequencing was T cells isolated from PBMCs. CDR3 protein: CASSFWDLQETQYF. In nucleotides, the sequence is TGTGCCAGCAGCTTCTGGGACTTACAAGAGACCCAGTACTTC.